This T cell receptor (beta chain) stems from a study of siplizumab effects on memory and regulatory T cells. CDR1 and CDR2 (germline): KGHSH, LQKENI. Trimming took 2 bases from V and 6 from J, leaving 13 bases between them. The CDR3 runs 15 residues. Using immunoSEQ multiplex PCR, the repertoire was profiled, and TCRdb retains in-frame clones only, with some absent. This sample carries approximately 120,000 clones, approximately 90% of them seen once, and the ten largest clones take 0.75%. The sequenced sample was Tregs sorted from blood. The V call is TRBV18, the J call TRBJ1-4, with D unclear. This TCR derives from a human donor in good health. The CDR3 coding sequence is TGTGCCAGCTCACCATTTAGGGTGTCGGATGAAAAACTGTTTTTT. This gives the protein CASSPFRVSDEKLFF.